This T cell receptor (beta chain) is from a study of blood T cell repertoires in COVID-19. For the study at large: T cells, B-cell-depleted T cells, or PBMCs supplied cDNA or gDNA.

Trimming stripped 0 bases from V and 7 bases from J, with 10 bases between. Germline V CDR1 and CDR2: KGHSH, LQKENI. This CDR3 comprises 14 residues. The table came from immunoSEQ multiplex PCR; TCRdb's copy has only in-frame clones and leaves some out. The sample includes about 87,000 clones, 80% to 85% of them seen just once. This clone came up a few times. What was sequenced was peripheral blood. The TCR was taken from a woman aged 80 or over with active or convalescent COVID-19. The chain links TRBV18 to TRBJ1-5, with D unresolved. The CDR3 region is CASSPPSPGQPQHF. The CDR3 region has the DNA TGTGCCAGCTCACCACCGAGCCCCGGGCAGCCCCAGCATTTT.